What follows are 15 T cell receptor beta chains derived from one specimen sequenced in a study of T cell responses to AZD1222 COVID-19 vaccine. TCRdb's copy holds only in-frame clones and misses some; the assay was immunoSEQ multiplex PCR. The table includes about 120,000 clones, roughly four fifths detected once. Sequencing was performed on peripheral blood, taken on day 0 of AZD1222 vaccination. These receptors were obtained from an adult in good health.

CDR3 nucleotide sequence: TGTGCCAGCAGCCAGGACAGGGGGCGAACCTATGGCTACACCTTC. Its protein is CASSQDRGRTYGYTF. The chain joins TRBV3-1 (or the pseudogene TRBV3-2) to TRBJ1-2; 11 bases map to TRBD1. CDR1 and CDR2 (germline): LGHDT, YNNKEL (reference sequence). The CDR3 covers 15 residues. V trimming: 3 bases; J trimming: 4 bases; junction bases outside the gene matches: 4.

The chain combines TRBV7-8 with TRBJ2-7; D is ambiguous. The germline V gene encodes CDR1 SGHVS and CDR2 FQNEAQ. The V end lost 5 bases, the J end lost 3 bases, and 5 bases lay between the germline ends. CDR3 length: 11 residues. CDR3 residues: CASSLSYEQYF. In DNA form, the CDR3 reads TGTGCCAGCAGCCTAAGCTACGAGCAGTACTTC.

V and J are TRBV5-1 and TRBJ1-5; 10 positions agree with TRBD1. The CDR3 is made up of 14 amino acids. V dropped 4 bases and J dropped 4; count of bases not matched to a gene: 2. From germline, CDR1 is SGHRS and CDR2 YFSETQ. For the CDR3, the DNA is TGCGCCAGCAGCCCGGACAGGGGGAATCAGCCCCAGCATTTT. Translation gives CASSPDRGNQPQHF.

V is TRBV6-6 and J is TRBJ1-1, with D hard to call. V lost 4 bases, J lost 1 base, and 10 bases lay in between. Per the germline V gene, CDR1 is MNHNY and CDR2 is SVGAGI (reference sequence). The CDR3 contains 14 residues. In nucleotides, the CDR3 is TGTGCCAGCAGTTTGGGTTGGTCGAACACTGAAGCTTTCTTT. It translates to CASSLGWSNTEAFF.

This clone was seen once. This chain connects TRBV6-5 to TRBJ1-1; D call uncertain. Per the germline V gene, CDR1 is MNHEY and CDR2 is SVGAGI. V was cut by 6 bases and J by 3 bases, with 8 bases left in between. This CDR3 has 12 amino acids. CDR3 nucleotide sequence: TGTGCCAGCAGCCAGTCCTACACTGAAGCTTTCTTT. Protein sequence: CASSQSYTEAFF.

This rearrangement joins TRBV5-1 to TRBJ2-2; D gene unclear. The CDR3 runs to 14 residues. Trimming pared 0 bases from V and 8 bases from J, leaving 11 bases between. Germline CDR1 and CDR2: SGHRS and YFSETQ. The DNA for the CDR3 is TGCGCCAGCAGCTTGGCCACAGACGGGGGGGAGCTGTTTTTT. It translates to CASSLATDGGELFF. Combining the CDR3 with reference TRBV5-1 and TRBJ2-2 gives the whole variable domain KAGVTQTPRYLIKTRGQQVTLSCSPISGHRSVSWYQQTPGQGLQFLFEYFSETQRNKGNFPGRFSGRQFSNSRSEMNVSTLELGDSALYLCASSLATDGGELFFGEGSRLTVL.

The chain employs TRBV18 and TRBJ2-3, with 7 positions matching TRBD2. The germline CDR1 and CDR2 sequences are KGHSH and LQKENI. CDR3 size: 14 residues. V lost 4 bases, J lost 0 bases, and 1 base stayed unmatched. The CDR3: CASSLTSSTDTQYF. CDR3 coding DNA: TGTGCCAGCTCACTGACTAGCAGCACAGATACGCAGTATTTT.

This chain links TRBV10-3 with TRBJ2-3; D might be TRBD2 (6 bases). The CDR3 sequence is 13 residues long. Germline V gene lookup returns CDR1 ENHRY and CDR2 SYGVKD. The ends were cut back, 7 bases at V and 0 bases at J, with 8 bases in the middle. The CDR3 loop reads CAITGTSTDTQYF. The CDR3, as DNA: TGTGCCATCACCGGGACTAGCACAGATACGCAGTATTTT.

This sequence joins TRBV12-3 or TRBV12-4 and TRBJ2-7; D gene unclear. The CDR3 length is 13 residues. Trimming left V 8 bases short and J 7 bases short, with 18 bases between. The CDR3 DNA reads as TGTGCCAGCTGTCCTAGGTTTAGTAAGGAGCAGTACTTC. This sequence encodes CASCPRFSKEQYF.

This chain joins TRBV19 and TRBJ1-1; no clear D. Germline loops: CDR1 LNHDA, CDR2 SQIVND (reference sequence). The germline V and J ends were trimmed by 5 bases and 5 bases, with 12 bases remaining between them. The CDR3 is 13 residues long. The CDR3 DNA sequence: TGTGCCAGTAGTCCCCGAGAGCGGACTGAAGCTTTCTTT. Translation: CASSPRERTEAFF. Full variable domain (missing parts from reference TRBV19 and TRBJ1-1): DGGITQSPKYLFRKEGQNVTLSCEQNLNHDAMYWYRQDPGQGLRLIYYSQIVNDFQKGDIAEGYSVSREKKESFPLTVTSAQKNPTAFYLCASSPRERTEAFFGQGTRLTVV.

DNA for the CDR3: TGTGCCAGCAGCCCGCCCCGGGGCCGGAGGGAGACCCAGTACTTC. Translation gives CASSPPRGRRETQYF. The V and J genes are TRBV3-1 (or the pseudogene TRBV3-2) and TRBJ2-5; the D call may be TRBD1 or TRBD2 (5 bases each). V was cut by 4 bases and J by 5 bases, with 17 bases left in between. The length of the CDR3 is 15 residues. The V gene's germline CDR1 is LGHDT and CDR2 YNNKEL (reference sequence).

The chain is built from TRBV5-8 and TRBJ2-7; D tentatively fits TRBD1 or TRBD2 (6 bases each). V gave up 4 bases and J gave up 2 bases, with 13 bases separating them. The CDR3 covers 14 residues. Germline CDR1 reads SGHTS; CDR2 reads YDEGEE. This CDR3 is CASSGGPAPYEQYF. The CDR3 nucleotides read TGTGCCAGCAGCGGGGGGCCAGCACCCTACGAGCAGTACTTC.

CDR3 residues: CASSPQPSGGTDTQYF. The CDR3 nucleotides read TGTGCCAGCAGCCCCCAGCCTAGCGGGGGGACAGATACGCAGTATTTT. This chain connects TRBV7-2 to TRBJ2-3, with 11 positions matching TRBD2. The V gene end was trimmed by 5 bases and the J gene end by 3 bases; junction bases not matched to a gene: 7. This CDR3 comprises 16 residues. Germline CDR1 and CDR2: SGHTA and FQGNSA.

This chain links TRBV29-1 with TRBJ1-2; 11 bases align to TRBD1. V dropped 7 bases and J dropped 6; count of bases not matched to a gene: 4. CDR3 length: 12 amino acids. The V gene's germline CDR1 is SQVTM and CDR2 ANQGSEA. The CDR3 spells CSARTGGHGYTF. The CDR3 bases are TGCAGCGCCCGGACAGGGGGCCATGGCTACACCTTC.

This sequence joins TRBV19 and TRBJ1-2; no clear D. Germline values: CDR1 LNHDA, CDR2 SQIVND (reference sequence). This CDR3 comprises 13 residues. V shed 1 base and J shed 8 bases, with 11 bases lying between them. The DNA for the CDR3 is TGTGCCAGTAGTATAGGTGAGACAACCGGCTACACCTTC. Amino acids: CASSIGETTGYTF.